The 28 T cell receptor beta chains reported below all come from one sample, sequenced in a study of shared clonotypes between healthy human individuals. Method: immunoSEQ multiplex PCR; TCRdb's copy keeps in-frame clones and lacks some. The sample shows over a million clones, about 84% of them seen only once. The sequencing input was memory CD4+ T cells from PBMCs. The subset denotes: CD45RA-negative fraction. These receptors were obtained from a man aged 18 to 29 in good health. Some clones in this sample may be carry-over from other donors' samples.

The V gene is TRBV27, the J gene TRBJ2-7; D possibly matches TRBD1 or TRBD2 (5 bases each). This CDR3 is 12 amino acids long. Trimming shortened V by 8 bases and J by 4 bases, and 12 bases separated the two germline ends. Germline CDR1 is MNHEY and CDR2 is SMNVEV (reference sequence). CDR3: CASWDGYYEQYF. For the CDR3, the DNA is TGTGCCAGCTGGGACGGTTATTACGAGCAGTACTTC.

The CDR3 DNA reads as TGTGCCAGCAGCAAAGCCCCGCAGGGCCACCCTGAAAAACTGTTTTTT. This translates into CASSKAPQGHPEKLFF. The chain recombines TRBV21-1 with TRBJ1-4; no DNA check was done on the table's D call, TRBD1. TRBV21-1 is annotated as a pseudogene. The CDR3 runs 16 residues.

The rearrangement joins TRBV5-1 to TRBJ2-3; 7 nucleotides match TRBD1. CDR1 is SGHRS and CDR2 is YFSETQ in the germline V gene. The length of the CDR3 is 17 residues. The V and J ends lost 1 base and 0 bases, in that order; junction bases with no gene match: 8. For the CDR3, the DNA is TGCGCCAGCAGCTTGACAGGGGCCCGCACTAGCACAGATACGCAGTATTTT. Protein product: CASSLTGARTSTDTQYF.

The rearrangement links TRBV7-9 to TRBJ1-1, with D hard to call. Germline V gives CDR1 SEHNR, CDR2 FQNEAQ (reference sequence). Trimming left V 5 bases short and J 7 bases short, with 11 bases between. The CDR3 length is 12 residues. This chain's CDR3 is CASSPWTDEAFF. Written as DNA, the CDR3 is TGTGCCAGCAGCCCTTGGACGGATGAAGCTTTCTTT.

This clone occurred many times. The gene calls are TRBV7-9 and TRBJ2-3, with 8 bases lining up with TRBD2. J was trimmed by 5 bases and V by 4 bases; bases with no gene match: 5. Germline V CDR1 and CDR2: SEHNR, FQNEAQ (reference sequence). This CDR3 comprises 14 residues. The CDR3 DNA follows: TGTGCCAGCAGCTCTCGGACTAGCCGAGATACGCAGTATTTT. As protein: CASSSRTSRDTQYF.

The V and J genes are TRBV7-9 and TRBJ1-2; weak D call: TRBD1 (5 bases). The germline V gene encodes CDR1 SEHNR and CDR2 FQNEAQ (reference sequence). CDR3 length equals 13 residues. V was shortened by 4 bases and J by 0 bases, with 6 bases between the two germline ends. DNA for the CDR3: TGTGCCAGCAGCTGGGACTCTAACTATGGCTACACCTTC. Protein product: CASSWDSNYGYTF.

The V gene is TRBV28, the J gene TRBJ1-2, with D possibly TRBD1 on 5 matching bases. V was clipped by 4 bases and J by 6 bases, with 18 bases between them. The CDR3 sequence is 15 residues long. The germline gives CDR1 MDHEN, CDR2 SYDVKM. The CDR3, as DNA: TGTGCCAGCAGTTCCCGTCGATTTGGGGCTGATGGCTACACCTTC. It encodes CASSSRRFGADGYTF.

The chain has TRBV11-3 and TRBJ2-1; 7 bases are shared with TRBD2. V lost 5 bases, J lost 0 bases, and 4 bases stayed unmatched. From germline, CDR1 is SGHNT and CDR2 YENEEA. The CDR3 has 15 amino acids. CDR3 nucleotides: TGTGCCAGCAGCCCCGGGACTATCTCCTACAATGAGCAGTTCTTC. It specifies CASSPGTISYNEQFF.

The gene calls are TRBV15 and TRBJ1-2, with 7 bases fitting TRBD1. The CDR3 contains 13 residues. The germline gives CDR1 LNHNV, CDR2 YYDKDF (reference sequence). The ends lost 2 bases at V and 13 bases at J; junction bases unmatched: 10. CDR3: CATSRSQDRVGTF. The CDR3 nucleotides read TGTGCCACCAGCAGAAGCCAAGACAGGGTGGGCACCTTC.

The V call is TRBV7-2, the J call TRBJ2-3; D might be TRBD1 (7 bases). This CDR3 comprises 17 residues. Germline CDR1 SGHTA, CDR2 FQGNSA. Trimming stripped 4 bases from V and 3 bases from J, with 20 bases between. The CDR3 is CASSSRGAGETTDTQYF. The CDR3 nucleotides are TGTGCCAGCAGCTCCAGGGGGGCCGGGGAGACGACAGATACGCAGTATTTT.

The chain joins TRBV14 to TRBJ2-7, with unresolved D. Trimming pared 2 bases from V and 3 bases from J, leaving 8 bases between. CDR1 and CDR2 from the germline V gene are SGHDN and FVKESK. CDR3 length equals 13 residues. The CDR3: CASSQILNYEQYF. Written as DNA, the CDR3 is TGTGCCAGCAGCCAAATACTAAACTACGAGCAGTACTTC. The variable domain in full, completed from reference TRBV14 and TRBJ2-7, reads EAGVTQFPSHSVIEKGQTVTLRCDPISGHDNLYWYRRVMGKEIKFLLHFVKESKQDESGMPNNRFLAERTGGTYSTLKVQPAELEDSGVYFCASSQILNYEQYFGPGTRLTVT.

This clone came up many times. The chain joins TRBV4-1 to TRBJ2-7; possibly TRBD2 for D (6 bases). In germline, CDR1 is MGHRA, CDR2 YSYEKL. V lost 3 bases, J lost 3 bases, and 12 bases lay in between. The CDR3 covers 14 residues. The CDR3 coding sequence is TGCGCCAGCAGCCAGGCCGGAGGGTTCTACGAGCAGTACTTC. This sequence encodes CASSQAGGFYEQYF.

This chain connects TRBV5-6 to TRBJ2-5; 8 nucleotides align to TRBD2. Germline lookup yields CDR1 SGHDT and CDR2 YYEEEE. The length of the CDR3 is 14 residues. With V trimmed by 4 bases and J by 5 bases, 7 bases remained unmatched. The CDR3 here is CASSLLAARETQYF. The CDR3 DNA reads TGTGCCAGCAGCCTACTAGCGGCCCGGGAGACCCAGTACTTC. Using reference TRBV5-6 and TRBJ2-5 for the parts outside the CDR3, the full variable domain is DAGVTQSPTHLIKTRGQQVTLRCSPKSGHDTVSWYQQALGQGPQFIFQYYEEEERQRGNFPDRFSGHQFPNYSSELNVNALLLGDSALYLCASSLLAARETQYFGPGTRLLVL.

This sequence joins TRBV19 and TRBJ2-1; TRBD1 aligns across 9 bases. The V gene's germline CDR1 is LNHDA and CDR2 SQIVND (reference sequence). The trim removed 6 bases at V and 9 bases at J, leaving 12 bases unmatched. The CDR3 contains 15 residues. The DNA for the CDR3 is TGTGCCAGTAGCCCGGGACAGGGACGTTCCCCTGAGCAGTTCTTC. Translating it yields CASSPGQGRSPEQFF.

Written as DNA, the CDR3 is TGCGCCAGCAGCTTGGGAACGCTCGATAATCAGCCCCAGCATTTT. Its protein is CASSLGTLDNQPQHF. The chain joins TRBV5-1 to TRBJ1-5, with D hard to call. Looked up from germline, CDR1 is SGHRS and CDR2 is YFSETQ. The ends were cut back, 0 bases at V and 4 bases at J, with 11 bases in the middle. This CDR3 contains 15 residues.

The rearrangement links TRBV7-9 to TRBJ2-3; 7 bases match TRBD1. Germline CDR1 is SEHNR and CDR2 is FQNEAQ (reference sequence). V was pared by 5 bases and J by 6 bases, with 5 bases of the junction left unmatched. The CDR3 runs 13 residues. The CDR3, as DNA: TGTGCCAGCAGCGTGACAGGGAGCGATACGCAGTATTTT. Encoded protein: CASSVTGSDTQYF.

The genes are TRBV9 and TRBJ1-1, with D hard to call. V lost 4 bases and J lost 4, with 14 bases in between. The CDR3 runs to 14 residues. Looked up from germline, CDR1 is SGDLS and CDR2 is YYNGEE. CDR3 nucleotide sequence: TGTGCCAGCAGCCGAAATCCCAGCGGCACTGAAGCTTTCTTT. Encoded protein: CASSRNPSGTEAFF.

The V and J genes are TRBV5-1 and TRBJ2-3; D tentatively reads TRBD1 or TRBD2 (5 bases each). Germline lookup yields CDR1 SGHRS and CDR2 YFSETQ. The CDR3 covers 15 residues. V gave up 4 bases and J gave up 1 base, with 13 bases separating them. The chain's CDR3 is CASSPPGRGTDTQYF. The CDR3 DNA is TGCGCCAGCAGCCCCCCGGGGCGGGGCACAGATACGCAGTATTTT.

The chain recombines TRBV28 with TRBJ2-3; no clear D. V shed 5 bases and J shed 1 base, with 10 bases lying between them. The CDR3 has 14 residues. CDR1 is MDHEN, CDR2 SYDVKM, per germline. The CDR3 protein is CASSPQAGTDTQYF. DNA for the CDR3: TGTGCCAGCAGTCCGCAGGCAGGCACAGATACGCAGTATTTT.

The rearrangement links TRBV10-3 to TRBJ2-7; 12 bases are a match to TRBD2. This CDR3 has 13 residues. V was pared by 11 bases and J by 2 bases, with 4 bases of the junction left unmatched. From germline, CDR1 is ENHRY and CDR2 SYGVKD. The chain's CDR3 is CAASSGRAYEQYF. CDR3 coding DNA: TGTGCCGCCTCTAGCGGGAGGGCCTACGAGCAGTACTTC.

The chain uses TRBV28 and TRBJ2-7; tentative D call: TRBD1 (6 bases). The V end was cut by 5 bases, the J end by 3 bases, with 11 bases between. From germline, CDR1 is MDHEN and CDR2 SYDVKM. The CDR3 sequence is 13 residues long. In nucleotides, the CDR3 is TGTGCCAGCAGTCAGGGGCCCCTCTACGAGCAGTACTTC. Its translation is CASSQGPLYEQYF.

Here the CDR3 reads CASSGRSGNTIYF. The CDR3 DNA follows: TGTGCCAGCAGCGGGAGGTCTGGAAACACCATATATTTT. This sequence joins TRBV9 and TRBJ1-3, with D unclear. V dropped 3 bases and J dropped 1 base, with 5 bases sitting between them. Germline CDR1 SGDLS, CDR2 YYNGEE. The CDR3 is 13 amino acids. The full variable domain, its missing parts supplied by reference TRBV9 and TRBJ1-3, is DSGVTQTPKHLITATGQRVTLRCSPRSGDLSVYWYQQSLDQGLQFLIQYYNGEERAKGNILERFSAQQFPDLHSELNLSSLELGDSALYFCASSGRSGNTIYFGEGSWLTVV.

V gene TRBV6-5 combines with J gene TRBJ2-2; the D gene is possibly TRBD2 (6 bases). V dropped 10 bases and J dropped 1 base, with 16 bases sitting between them. The CDR3 totals 15 residues. The germline V gene has CDR1 MNHEY and CDR2 SVGAGI. The CDR3, as DNA: TGTGCCATCGGGGGACCCCCAAAGAACACCGGGGAGCTGTTTTTT. Translating gives CAIGGPPKNTGELFF.

Here the CDR3 reads CASSPDLATDTQYF. CDR3 coding DNA: TGTGCCAGCAGCCCGGACCTGGCGACAGATACGCAGTATTTT. J is TRBJ2-3 and V is TRBV7-2; D not certain. This CDR3 is built from 14 residues. V was cut by 5 bases and J by 3 bases, with 12 bases left in between. Germline V gives CDR1 SGHTA, CDR2 FQGNSA.

This clone has more than one count but fewer than ten. V usage is TRBV4-2 and J usage is TRBJ1-1; 8 positions agree with TRBD1. The junction had 6 bases not matched to a gene; V was cut back by 4 bases and J by 5 bases. The CDR3 has 14 amino acids. Per germline, CDR1 LGHNA and CDR2 YNFKEQ. The CDR3 here is CASSPGQGETEAFF. CDR3 coding DNA: TGTGCCAGCAGCCCAGGACAGGGTGAGACTGAAGCTTTCTTT.

This rearrangement joins TRBV5-4 to TRBJ2-2, with 9 positions matching TRBD1. This CDR3 has 15 residues. Germline V lookup: CDR1 SGHNT, CDR2 YYREEE (reference sequence). Germline trimming cut 4 bases from V and 5 bases from J; bases unmatched to any gene: 6. CDR3 loop: CASSLGTGKTGELFF. CDR3 in DNA: TGTGCCAGCAGCCTGGGGACAGGGAAGACCGGGGAGCTGTTTTTT.

The rearrangement uses TRBV9 and TRBJ2-3; TRBD2 agrees at 12 bases. V was pared by 3 bases and J by 2 bases, with 4 bases of the junction left unmatched. The length of the CDR3 is 16 residues. The germline CDR1 and CDR2 sequences are SGDLS and YYNGEE. In DNA, the CDR3 is TGTGCCAGCAGCGCTAGCGGGAGGGTGGACACAGATACGCAGTATTTT. It encodes CASSASGRVDTDTQYF.

The chain uses TRBV6-5 and TRBJ2-5, with TRBD2 as a possible D gene (5 bases). V was cut by 2 bases and J by 4 bases, with 8 bases left in between. The CDR3 covers 13 residues. Germline V CDR1 and CDR2: MNHEY, SVGAGI. CDR3 DNA sequence: TGTGCCAGCAGTTACCCGGGGATAGAGACCCAGTACTTC. Translating it yields CASSYPGIETQYF.